The source of this TCR beta chain is a study of molecular identifiers for immune sequencing clone quantification (dated by TCRdb to 2017 to 2018). Some background on the complete study: For a replicate experiment, RNA from roughly 20,000 or 100,000 naive CD8 T cells was divided into five aliquots, of which four were sequenced. CD8 T cells were used in a methods study to benchmark molecular-identifier clustering-based TCR repertoire sequencing (MIDCIRS) and TCR RNA copy counting. Broad study findings and their caveats: When barcode sub-clustering was not used, chimeric consensus sequences inflated TCR diversity, with chimeras reaching as high as 47%. Identical TCR molecules sharing a barcode could cause highly expanded clone sizes to be underestimated. Modeling estimated roughly 3.2 recovered TCR RNA copies per cell, compared with about 10 by digital PCR, which implies roughly 30% capture efficiency. Spiked-in Jurkat TCR RNA equal to a single cell's worth was reported to be detectable even within 1,100,000 naive CD8 T cells. Clones above 20 RNA copies held over 99% of molecules in CMV-specific effector cells but under 1% in naive cells. The naive libraries included spiked-in Jurkat TCR RNA (roughly nine copies' worth), and this RNA is not part of the donor repertoire.

Libraries of naive CD8 T cells were built from anywhere between about 17,000 and 1,000,000 sorted cells, with 10%, 30% or 50% of the purified RNA used. On a BD FACSAria II, naive CD8 T cells were FACS-sorted as CD8+CD4-CCR7+CD45RA+ and collected into RLT Plus buffer. Ten to eleven TCR copies' worth of Jurkat RNA were spiked into roughly 19,000-1,000,000 naive CD8 T cell samples to test detection sensitivity. CD8 T cells were enriched using RosetteSep CD8+ T Cell Enrichment Cocktail and Ficoll-Paque, and the enriched cells then underwent ACK red cell lysis. Library construction relied on PCR. The run used a NextSeq 500. Bulk TCR libraries were generated as previously described, with the TCR primers listed in Table S5 used. Total RNA was purified with the Qiagen AllPrep DNA/RNA kit. Before any analysis, reads coming from multiple sequencing runs of the same library were combined into one pool. In the paper's pipeline: Reads were retained only if an exact TCR constant sequence was present, and the retained reads were trimmed to 150 nt and grouped according to their 12-nt molecular barcodes. Within each barcode group, reads were sub-clustered at a 15% Levenshtein threshold, and quality-weighted consensus sequences were built per RNA molecule. Non-functional sequences were removed, as were lower-count sequences one edit away from another. Based on a fit of two negative binomial distributions, barcode sub-clusters having less than 20% of the maximum read count were discarded. TCRdb's own reprocessing of the public reads used fastp at Q25 and MiXCR and kept productive beta chains. For every CDR3 protein sequence, its rows merge into one entry that carries the most common genes and DNA. These V and J calls derive from TCRdb rather than the authors' analysis. In all, the sample holds around 470,000 distinct CDR3 sequences, and about 26% of those were seen once. The ten largest clones take up around 0.78% of the sample.

To note about this clonotype: Its target antigen remains unknown. Base qualities were left out, and no much larger clone turns up one base away.

V gives up 5 bases and J gives up 7 bases, and the segment between their germline ends measures 14 bases. Taken from cysteine to phenylalanine, the CDR3 has 14 residues. Only the CDR3 DNA is retained, 42 bases long and in frame from the first base. CDR1 and CDR2 were assigned from the germline V gene (reference sequence) as SEHNR and FQNEAQ. The origin of this receptor is a human donor in good health. Some libraries in this study had Jurkat cell RNA spiked in. This receptor chain uses TRBV7-9 and TRBJ1-4; the best D guess is TRBD1, with 5 bases matching. The sequencing input was naive CD8+ T cells from blood, with Jurkat cell RNA spiked in. What this sample's cell subset or site label stands for: FACS-sorted CD8+CD4-CCR7+CD45RA+ naive T cells. The base sequence is TGTGCCAGCAGCCTGGACACGGCTCGTGAAAAACTGTTTTTT. This yields the protein CASSLDTAREKLFF.